Each of the 18 T cell receptor beta chains below was sequenced from the same sample in a study of T cells in Graves' hyperthyroidism and ophthalmopathy. Authors of the study amplified TCR beta CDR3 regions from RNA transcripts. HTBI primers were employed in a first-round RT-PCR of the TCR CDR3. Each CDR3 protein is one row after TCRdb ran MiXCR on the multiplex PCR reads. The repertoire consists of over 550,000 distinct CDR3 sequences, with approximately 15% occurring once and the leading ten covering about 20%. Source material: blood. All receptors come from a woman aged 18 to 35 with Graves' hyperthyroidism.

The chain couples TRBV6-1 to TRBJ2-5, with 8 nucleotides matching TRBD2. The CDR3 is 16 residues long. Trimming took 5 bases from V and 5 from J; bases not matched to a gene: 13. CDR1 is MNHNS and CDR2 is SASEGT in the germline V gene. The CDR3 DNA sequence: TGTGCCAGCAGTAGCCCCGGGACTAGTTCACGTGAGACCCAGTACTTC. Its protein is CASSSPGTSSRETQYF.

The chain has TRBV7-8 and TRBJ1-2, with TRBD1 matching over 7 bases. Unmatched junction bases numbered 7, after V lost 5 bases and J lost 4 bases. Per the germline V gene, CDR1 is SGHVS and CDR2 is FQNEAQ. This CDR3 contains 14 residues. The CDR3 DNA reads as TGTGCCAGCAGCGAGCGACAGGGTATCTATGGCTACACCTTC. Residues: CASSERQGIYGYTF.

The genes are TRBV2 and TRBJ1-2; D gene unclear. The CDR3 length is 16 residues. CDR1 is SNHLY and CDR2 is FYNNEI in the germline V gene. Trimming removed 7 bases from V and 4 bases from J, with 22 bases in between. The CDR3 region has the DNA TGTGCCAGCACCGGGGAGACGTCCCAGAACCGCTATGGCTACACCTTC. This sequence encodes CASTGETSQNRYGYTF.

The V and J genes are TRBV20-1 and TRBJ2-7; maybe TRBD1 (7 bases). This CDR3 spans 14 amino acids. The V end was cut by 2 bases, the J end by 6 bases, with 17 bases between. The germline V gene has CDR1 DFQATT and CDR2 SNEGSKA (reference sequence). CDR3 sequence reads: CSARPRRDSGEQYF. CDR3 nucleotides: TGCAGTGCTAGACCTCGGAGGGACAGTGGCGAGCAGTACTTC.

J is TRBJ2-5 and V is TRBV29-1; TRBD1 agrees at 10 bases. Trimming at V came to 7 bases and at J to 4 bases, leaving 6 bases not matched to a gene. This CDR3 comprises 13 residues. Germline V gives CDR1 SQVTM, CDR2 ANQGSEA. CDR3 region: CSAGTGAIETQYF. DNA for the CDR3: TGCAGCGCCGGGACAGGGGCGATAGAGACCCAGTACTTC.

This clonotype occurred many times. The chain has TRBV5-1 and TRBJ1-1; D unresolved. The CDR3 extends over 16 amino acids. Trimming pared 4 bases from V and 0 bases from J, leaving 16 bases between. CDR1 SGHRS and CDR2 YFSETQ come from the germline V gene. This chain's CDR3 is CASSETGSPMNTEAFF. The CDR3 nucleotides read TGCGCCAGCAGCGAAACGGGTTCCCCTATGAACACTGAAGCTTTCTTT. The full variable domain, rest sourced from reference TRBV5-1 and TRBJ1-1, is KAGVTQTPRYLIKTRGQQVTLSCSPISGHRSVSWYQQTPGQGLQFLFEYFSETQRNKGNFPGRFSGRQFSNSRSEMNVSTLELGDSALYLCASSETGSPMNTEAFFGQGTRLTVV.

In this sample, this clonotype turned up a few times. The V gene is TRBV7-9, the J gene TRBJ2-7; 8 nucleotides line up with TRBD1. Germline trimming cut 2 bases from V and 3 bases from J; bases unmatched to any gene: 6. The CDR3 loop spans 15 amino acids. Per the germline V gene, CDR1 is SEHNR and CDR2 is FQNEAQ (reference sequence). The CDR3 reads CASSLIQDRDYEQYF. The CDR3 DNA reads TGTGCCAGCAGCTTAATCCAGGACAGGGACTACGAGCAGTACTTC.

The sample holds many counts of this clonotype. The chain recombines TRBV4-3 with TRBJ1-1; a weak D match, TRBD1 (6 bases). CDR1 is LGHNA and CDR2 is YSLEER in the germline V gene. Trimming cost V 0 bases and J 4 bases, with 12 bases left between them. CDR3 length: 15 residues. The CDR3 spells CASSQDLQGGTEAFF. Here the CDR3 DNA reads TGCGCCAGCAGCCAAGATCTACAGGGTGGCACTGAAGCTTTCTTT.

The gene calls are TRBV6-1 and TRBJ1-5; TRBD1 is a possible D gene (5 bases). V was shortened by 2 bases and J by 1 base, with 12 bases between the two germline ends. This CDR3 is built from 16 residues. The germline V gene encodes CDR1 MNHNS and CDR2 SASEGT. CDR3 DNA sequence: TGTGCCAGCAGTGAATGGGACGGCGGGAGCAATCAGCCCCAGCATTTT. Translated: CASSEWDGGSNQPQHF.

V gene TRBV30 combines with J gene TRBJ2-1; maybe TRBD2 (5 bases). Germline V gene sequence: CDR1 GTSNPN, CDR2 SVGIG (reference sequence). The CDR3 spans 13 residues. The V and J ends lost 0 bases and 3 bases respectively, with 6 bases between them. DNA of the CDR3: TGTGCCTGGAGTGTACGGGACTACAATGAGCAGTTCTTC. Translating gives CAWSVRDYNEQFF.

This clonotype was seen repeatedly, ten times or more. The rearrangement uses TRBV20-1 and TRBJ1-2; D might be TRBD1 (6 bases). The germline CDR1 and CDR2 sequences are DFQATT and SNEGSKA (reference sequence). The V gene lost 6 bases and the J gene lost 6 bases, with 20 bases spanning the gap. The CDR3 is 14 amino acids. This CDR3 reads CSAVLPGTRDGYTF. The CDR3 coding sequence is TGCAGTGCAGTCCTCCCCGGGACAAGGGATGGCTACACCTTC.

Written as DNA, the CDR3 is TGTGCCAGTAGTCTCTACCGGACAGGAGGAGGTGCAACTAATGAAAAACTGTTTTTT. Protein product: CASSLYRTGGGATNEKLFF. V and J are TRBV19 and TRBJ1-4, with TRBD1 identical over 7 bases. The V gene end was trimmed by 5 bases and the J gene end by 0 bases; junction bases not matched to a gene: 15. Germline V lookup: CDR1 LNHDA, CDR2 SQIVND (reference sequence). The CDR3 sequence is 19 residues long. The full variable domain, in which reference TRBV19 and TRBJ1-4 provide the parts outside the CDR3, is DGGITQSPKYLFRKEGQNVTLSCEQNLNHDAMYWYRQDPGQGLRLIYYSQIVNDFQKGDIAEGYSVSREKKESFPLTVTSAQKNPTAFYLCASSLYRTGGGATNEKLFFGSGTQLSVL.

The gene calls are TRBV20-1 and TRBJ2-7; the D is unclear. Trimming took 4 bases from V and 2 from J, leaving 21 bases between them. This CDR3 is built from 16 residues. The V gene's germline CDR1 is DFQATT and CDR2 SNEGSKA (reference sequence). CDR3 protein: CSANLAFLQNPYEQYF. DNA for the CDR3: TGCAGTGCTAATTTGGCCTTTCTGCAAAACCCCTACGAGCAGTACTTC.

This clonotype was seen a handful of times. The V and J genes are TRBV7-8 and TRBJ2-1; D not resolved. Germline V gene sequence: CDR1 SGHVS, CDR2 FQNEAQ. Trimming shortened V by 6 bases and J by 7 bases, and 10 bases separated the two germline ends. This CDR3 has 12 residues. CDR3 protein: CASSSRRNEQFF. The CDR3 DNA is TGTGCCAGCAGTTCAAGACGGAATGAGCAGTTCTTC.

This clonotype was detected a few times. The chain employs TRBV25-1 and TRBJ1-2; 11 bases line up with TRBD1. CDR3 size: 17 residues. Per germline, CDR1 MGHDK and CDR2 SYGVNS. Unmatched junction bases numbered 11, after V lost 4 bases and J lost 4 bases. CDR3 coding DNA: TGTGCCAGCAGTGCCGGGACAGGGGGTTTTCCCTTCTATGGCTACACCTTC. This sequence encodes CASSAGTGGFPFYGYTF.

This clonotype came up many times. The chain has TRBV12-3 or TRBV12-4 and TRBJ2-1; D tentatively fits TRBD1 or TRBD2 (5 bases each). The V and J ends lost 3 bases and 9 bases respectively, with 21 bases between them. The CDR3 totals 16 residues. CDR3 loop: CASSLSGTYLTGEQFF. DNA for the CDR3: TGTGCCAGCAGTTTGTCCGGGACCTACCTTACGGGTGAGCAGTTCTTC.

This clonotype was seen ten or more times. V and J are TRBV6-1 and TRBJ2-3, with 15 bases lining up with TRBD2. The CDR3 spans 16 residues. Trimming took 6 bases from V and 4 from J; bases not matched to a gene: 5. Germline assignment: CDR1 MNHNS and CDR2 SASEGT. The CDR3 DNA reads as TGTGCCAGCAGGGGACTAGCGGGAGGTGTCGCAGATACGCAGTATTTT. Protein sequence: CASRGLAGGVADTQYF.

This clonotype was detected ten times or more. The rearrangement uses TRBV29-1 and TRBJ1-1; D is undetermined. V was shortened by 4 bases and J by 7 bases, with 10 bases between the two germline ends. This CDR3 spans 11 amino acids. Germline V CDR1 and CDR2: SQVTM, ANQGSEA. CDR3 region: CSVVWEVEAFF. CDR3 nucleotides: TGCAGCGTTGTCTGGGAGGTTGAAGCTTTCTTT.